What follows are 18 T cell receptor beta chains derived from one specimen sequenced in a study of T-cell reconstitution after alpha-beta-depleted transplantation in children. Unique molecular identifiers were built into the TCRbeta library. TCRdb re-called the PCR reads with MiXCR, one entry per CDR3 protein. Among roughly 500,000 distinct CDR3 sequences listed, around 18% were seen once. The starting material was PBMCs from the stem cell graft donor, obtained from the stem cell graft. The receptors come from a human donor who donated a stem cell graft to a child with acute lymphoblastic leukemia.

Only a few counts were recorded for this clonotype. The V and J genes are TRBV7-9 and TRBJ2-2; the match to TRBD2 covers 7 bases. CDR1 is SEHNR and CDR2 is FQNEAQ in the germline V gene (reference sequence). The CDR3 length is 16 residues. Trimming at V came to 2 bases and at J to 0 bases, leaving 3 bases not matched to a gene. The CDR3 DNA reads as TGTGCCAGCAGCTTAAATGGGGGGGCGAACACCGGGGAGCTGTTTTTT. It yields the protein CASSLNGGANTGELFF.

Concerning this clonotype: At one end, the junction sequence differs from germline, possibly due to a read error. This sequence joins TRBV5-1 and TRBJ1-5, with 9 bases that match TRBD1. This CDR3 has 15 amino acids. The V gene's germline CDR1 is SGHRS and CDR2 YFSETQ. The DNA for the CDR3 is TGCGTCAGCAGCCCATGGACAGGGGCCAATCAGCCCCAGCATTTT. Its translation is CVSSPWTGANQPQHF.

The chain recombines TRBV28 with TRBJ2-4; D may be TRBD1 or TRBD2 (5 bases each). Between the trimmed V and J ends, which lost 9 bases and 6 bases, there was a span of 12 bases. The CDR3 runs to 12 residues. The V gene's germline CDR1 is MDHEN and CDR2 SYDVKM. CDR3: CASQPGGNIQYF. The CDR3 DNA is TGTGCCAGTCAGCCTGGGGGAAACATTCAGTACTTC.

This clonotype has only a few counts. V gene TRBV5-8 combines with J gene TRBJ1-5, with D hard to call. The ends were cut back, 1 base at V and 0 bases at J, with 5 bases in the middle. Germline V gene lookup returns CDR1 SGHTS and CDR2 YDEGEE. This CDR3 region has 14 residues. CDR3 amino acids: CASSLWDSNQPQHF. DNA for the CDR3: TGTGCCAGCAGCTTGTGGGATAGCAATCAGCCCCAGCATTTT.

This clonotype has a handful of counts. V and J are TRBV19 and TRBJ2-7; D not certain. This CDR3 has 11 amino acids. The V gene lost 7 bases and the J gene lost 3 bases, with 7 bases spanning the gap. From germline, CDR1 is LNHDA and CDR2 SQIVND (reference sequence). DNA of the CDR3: TGTGCCAGTAAGGCAGACTACGAGCAGTACTTC. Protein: CASKADYEQYF.

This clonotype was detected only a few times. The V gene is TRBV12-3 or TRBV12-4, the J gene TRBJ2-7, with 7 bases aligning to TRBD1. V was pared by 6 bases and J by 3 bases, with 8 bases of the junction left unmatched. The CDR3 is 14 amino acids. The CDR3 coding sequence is TGTGCCAGCAGCACAAGGACAGGAAACTACGAGCAGTACTTC. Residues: CASSTRTGNYEQYF.

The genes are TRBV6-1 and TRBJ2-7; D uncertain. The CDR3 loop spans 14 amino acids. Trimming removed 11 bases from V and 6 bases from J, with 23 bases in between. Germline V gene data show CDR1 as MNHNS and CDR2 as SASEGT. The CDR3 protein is CASPKALSTTEQYF. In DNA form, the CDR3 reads TGTGCCTCACCAAAGGCCCTATCAACGACCGAGCAGTACTTC.

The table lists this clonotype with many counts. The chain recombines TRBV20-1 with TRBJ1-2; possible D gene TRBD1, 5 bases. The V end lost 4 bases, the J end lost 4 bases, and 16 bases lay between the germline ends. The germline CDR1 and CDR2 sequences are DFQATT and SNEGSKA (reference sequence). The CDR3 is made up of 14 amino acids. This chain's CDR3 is CSAIRTGLGYGYTF. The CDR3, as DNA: TGCAGTGCTATTAGAACAGGTCTAGGCTATGGCTACACCTTC.

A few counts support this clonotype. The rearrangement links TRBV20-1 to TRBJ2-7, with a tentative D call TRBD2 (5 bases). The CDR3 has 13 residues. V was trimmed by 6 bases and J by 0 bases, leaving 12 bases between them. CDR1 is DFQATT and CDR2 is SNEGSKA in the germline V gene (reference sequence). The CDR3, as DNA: TGCAGTGCGGAGGACCAGCTCTCCTACGAGCAGTACTTC. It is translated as CSAEDQLSYEQYF.

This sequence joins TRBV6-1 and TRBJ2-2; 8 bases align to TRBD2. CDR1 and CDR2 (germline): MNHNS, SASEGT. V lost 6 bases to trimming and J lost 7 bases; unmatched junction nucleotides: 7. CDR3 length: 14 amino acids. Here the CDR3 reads CASSRTTSGGELFF. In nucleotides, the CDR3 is TGTGCCAGCAGCCGAACTACTAGCGGCGGGGAGCTGTTTTTT.

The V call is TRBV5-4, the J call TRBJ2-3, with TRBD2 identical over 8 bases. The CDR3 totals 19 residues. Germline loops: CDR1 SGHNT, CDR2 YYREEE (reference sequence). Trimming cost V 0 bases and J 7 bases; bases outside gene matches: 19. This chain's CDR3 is CASSLAWSGSRRLRNTQYF. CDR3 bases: TGTGCCAGCAGCTTGGCCTGGAGCGGGAGTAGAAGATTGCGGAATACGCAGTATTTT.

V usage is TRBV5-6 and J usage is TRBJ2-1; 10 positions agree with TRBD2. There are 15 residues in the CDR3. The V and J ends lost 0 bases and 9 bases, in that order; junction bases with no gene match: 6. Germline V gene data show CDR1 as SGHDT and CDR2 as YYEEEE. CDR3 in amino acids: CASSLGAGGFGEQFF. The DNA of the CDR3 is TGTGCCAGCAGCTTGGGAGCGGGAGGGTTCGGTGAGCAGTTCTTC. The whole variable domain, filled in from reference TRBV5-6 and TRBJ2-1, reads DAGVTQSPTHLIKTRGQQVTLRCSPKSGHDTVSWYQQALGQGPQFIFQYYEEEERQRGNFPDRFSGHQFPNYSSELNVNALLLGDSALYLCASSLGAGGFGEQFFGPGTRLTVL.

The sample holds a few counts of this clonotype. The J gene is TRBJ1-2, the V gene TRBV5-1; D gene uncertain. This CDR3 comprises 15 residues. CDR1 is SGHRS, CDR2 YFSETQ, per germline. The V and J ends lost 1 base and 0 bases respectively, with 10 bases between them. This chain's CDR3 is CASSLNGLTNYGYTF. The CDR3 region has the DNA TGCGCCAGCAGCTTGAACGGACTTACTAACTATGGCTACACCTTC.

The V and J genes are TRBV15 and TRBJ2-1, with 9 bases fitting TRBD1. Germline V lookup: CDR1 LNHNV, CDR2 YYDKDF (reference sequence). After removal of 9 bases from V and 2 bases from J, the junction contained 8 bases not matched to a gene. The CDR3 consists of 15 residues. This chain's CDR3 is CATSPGTGTYNEQFF. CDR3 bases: TGTGCCACGAGCCCCGGGACAGGGACCTACAATGAGCAGTTCTTC.

The CDR3 here is CASSLAPVYNYGYTF. The CDR3, as DNA: TGTGCCAGCAGCTTGGCTCCGGTATATAACTATGGCTACACCTTC. V and J are TRBV5-5 and TRBJ1-2; no reliable D call. CDR3 size: 15 residues. Trimming removed 0 bases at V and 1 base at J, with 10 bases between. Germline V gene sequence: CDR1 SGHKS, CDR2 YYEKEE (reference sequence).

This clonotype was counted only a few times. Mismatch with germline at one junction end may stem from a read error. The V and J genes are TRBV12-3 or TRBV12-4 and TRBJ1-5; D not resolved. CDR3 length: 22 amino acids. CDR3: CASSLGPVVRDLEADYDQAQHF. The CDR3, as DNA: TGTGCCAGCAGTTTAGGCCCCGTCGTGCGGGATCTAGAGGCGGATTATGATCAGGCCCAGCATTTT.

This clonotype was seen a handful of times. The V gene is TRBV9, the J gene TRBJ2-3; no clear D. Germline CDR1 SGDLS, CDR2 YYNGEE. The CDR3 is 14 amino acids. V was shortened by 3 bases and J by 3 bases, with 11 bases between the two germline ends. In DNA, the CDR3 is TGTGCCAGCAGCGAACACCCTTATACAGATACGCAGTATTTT. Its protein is CASSEHPYTDTQYF.

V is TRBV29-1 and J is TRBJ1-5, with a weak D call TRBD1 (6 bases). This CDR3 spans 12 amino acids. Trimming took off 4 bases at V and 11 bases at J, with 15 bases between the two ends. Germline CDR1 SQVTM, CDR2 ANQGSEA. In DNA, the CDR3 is TGCAGCGTTGTGGGGGGCCCAGGGGCCCAGCATTTT. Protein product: CSVVGGPGAQHF. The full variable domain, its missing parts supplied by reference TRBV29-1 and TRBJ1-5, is SAVISQKPSRDICQRGTSLTIQCQVDSQVTMMFWYRQQPGQSLTLIATANQGSEATYESGFVIDKFPISRPNLTFSTLTVSNMSPEDSSIYLCSVVGGPGAQHFGDGTRLSIL.